The rows below give T cell receptor beta chains drawn from one sample of a study of blood T cell repertoires in COVID-19. The protocol was immunoSEQ multiplex PCR, while the TCRdb copy is restricted to in-frame clones and leaves out a portion. The repertoire holds approximately 210,000 clones, with about 86% as singletons. Sequenced: peripheral blood. These TCRs come from a woman aged 50 to 60 with acute or convalescent COVID-19. Both conserved end residues are part of each CDR3. For some rows the clone size is stated as once, few or many, or as a class when expanded; others skip it.

cdr3_length clone_size v_call cdr3_aa
11 few TRBV14 CASSLGETQYF
13 - TRBV24-1 CATSVIGSPGQFF
17 once TRBV10-3 CAIRKNQGRMAKNIQYF
14 - TRBV2 CASSYDRRDEKLFF
14 - TRBV2 CASWTGLAVNEQFF
14 - TRBV3-1/TRBV3-2 CASSLGTTGQPQHF
15 few TRBV28 CASRPSGGAGYGYTF
15 - TRBV19 CASRNPQGAWYGYTF
15 - TRBV6-1 CASSETGGNQETQYF
18 - TRBV7-8 CASSFMDRGVGVNTEAFF
13 - TRBV5-1 CASSEGTGGGYTF
13 - TRBV28 CASSWTGADTQYF
15 few TRBV15 CATSREAYSNQPQHF
18 - TRBV2 CASGPLTSGLANWDEQYF
18 - TRBV18 CASSPVGSGGTNTGELFF
14 - TRBV30 CAWRAGPGTGELFF
16 - TRBV7-3 CASSLQPLGLGGEQFF
13 - TRBV6-4 CASSRDRVNGYTF
16 - TRBV4-1 CASSQDGSSRVYEQYF
15 - TRBV18 CASSSTGLQGETQYF
15 - TRBV24-1 CATSDPLTGGYGYTF
15 - TRBV6-5 CASSLSSSYDGGYTF
14 once TRBV10-3 CAISELAGTDTQYF
17 - TRBV11-2 CASSLEGGTWGTDTQYF
14 - TRBV19 CASSPGGSGNTIYF
15 - TRBV28 CASSPPGQGPLKRFF